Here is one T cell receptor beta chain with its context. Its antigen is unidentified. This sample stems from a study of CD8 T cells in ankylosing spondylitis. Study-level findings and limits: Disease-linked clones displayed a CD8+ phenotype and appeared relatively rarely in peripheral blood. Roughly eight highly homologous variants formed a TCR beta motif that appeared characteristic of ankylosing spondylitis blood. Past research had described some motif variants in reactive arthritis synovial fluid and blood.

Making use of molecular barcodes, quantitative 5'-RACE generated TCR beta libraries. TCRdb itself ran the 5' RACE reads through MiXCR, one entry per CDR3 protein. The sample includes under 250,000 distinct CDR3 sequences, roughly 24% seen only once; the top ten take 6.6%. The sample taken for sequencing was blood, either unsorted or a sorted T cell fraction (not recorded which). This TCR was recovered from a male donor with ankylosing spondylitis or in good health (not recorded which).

The CDR3 DNA reads TGCAGTGCTAGAGCGAACTATGGCTACACCTTC. It is translated as CSARANYGYTF. The chain combines TRBV20-1 with TRBJ1-2; D unresolved. Trimming removed 1 base at V and 2 bases at J, with 2 bases between. Germline V lookup: CDR1 DFQATT, CDR2 SNEGSKA (reference sequence). This CDR3 is built from 11 residues.